This TCR beta chain was captured in a study of T and B cells in COVID-19 patients. TRB rearrangements were amplified by multiplex PCR with BIOMED2 TRB-A/B primers. TCRdb called the multiplex PCR reads again in MiXCR, with one record for every CDR3 protein. The table lists some 13,000 distinct CDR3 sequences, 29% of them singletons. This clonotype was observed at least ten times. TRB was amplified from roughly 250-500 ng of blood genomic DNA. The TCR sequence derives from a human donor who had recovered from COVID-19. The sample consisted of blood.

CDR3 region: CASRLAGGPRTQYF. The CDR3 DNA reads as TGTGCCAGCAGACTAGCGGGAGGGCCCCGTACGCAGTATTTT. This chain connects TRBV6-5 to TRBJ2-3, with 13 bases matching TRBD2. V shed 6 bases and J 8 bases; nucleotides not matched to a gene: 5. The CDR3 loop spans 14 amino acids. Germline values: CDR1 MNHEY, CDR2 SVGAGI.